This section outlines one T cell receptor (beta chain) sequence together with its context. The target antigen is unknown. With V trimmed by 8 bases and J by 1 base, 6 bases remained unmatched. The CDR3 has 16 residues. CDR1 ENHRY and CDR2 SYGVKD come from the germline V gene. The donors belonged to the roughly 130-subject validation cohort, separate from the approximately 670-subject first cohort. These data are taken from a study of cytomegalovirus exposure and HLA in healthy donors. Notes on the study in general: TCR beta chains numbering 164 were designated cytomegalovirus-associated.

The assay was immunoSEQ multiplex PCR, and TCRdb's table has in-frame clones only and misses some. Of fewer than 150,000 clones listed, around 88% are singletons. This sequence joins TRBV10-3 and TRBJ2-7; 15 bases align to TRBD2. This receptor was identified in a woman aged 18-29 years in good health and CMV-seropositive. The sequenced sample consisted of PBMCs. The CDR3 DNA follows: TGTGCCATCGGGGGACTAGCGGGAGGAAGATCCTACGAGCAGTACTTC. Amino acids: CAIGGLAGGRSYEQYF.